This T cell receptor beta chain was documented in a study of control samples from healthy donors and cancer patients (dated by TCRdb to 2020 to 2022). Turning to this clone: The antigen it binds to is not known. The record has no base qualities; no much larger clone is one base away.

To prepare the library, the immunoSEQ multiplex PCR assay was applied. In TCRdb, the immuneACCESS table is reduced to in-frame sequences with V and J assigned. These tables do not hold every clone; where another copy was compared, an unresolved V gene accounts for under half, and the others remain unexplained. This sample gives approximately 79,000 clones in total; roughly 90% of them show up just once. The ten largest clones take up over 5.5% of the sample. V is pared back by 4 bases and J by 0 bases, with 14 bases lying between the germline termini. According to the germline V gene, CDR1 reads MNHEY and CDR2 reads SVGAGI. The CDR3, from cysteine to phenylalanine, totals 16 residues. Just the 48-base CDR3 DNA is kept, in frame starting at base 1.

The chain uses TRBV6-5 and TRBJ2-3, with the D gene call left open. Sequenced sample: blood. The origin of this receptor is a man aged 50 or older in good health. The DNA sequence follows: TGTGCCAGCAGTTTATCGACACGTTCTAGCACAGATACGCAGTATTTT. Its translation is CASSLSTRSSTDTQYF.